These T cell receptor beta chains were read from a single sample in a study of blood T cell repertoires in COVID-19. Some clones are missing from TCRdb's copy, which holds only in-frame ones; the method was immunoSEQ multiplex PCR. The sample has 80,000 to 100,000 clones, approximately 86% seen once; the top ten hold 11%. The specimen was peripheral blood. Every receptor here comes from a man between 70 and 80 years old with active or convalescent COVID-19. Each CDR3 is given without its conserved first and last residue. Size values are once, few and many counts, or a class for expanded clones, and some rows have none.

j_call: TRBJ1-1; v_call: TRBV6-6; clone_size: .; cdr3_aa: ASTNWDSPRGTEAF
j_call: TRBJ1-5; v_call: TRBV7-8; clone_size: .; cdr3_aa: ASSLEGDRVGNQPQH
j_call: TRBJ2-7; v_call: TRBV11-2; clone_size: .; cdr3_aa: ASSPPGQGFREQY
j_call: TRBJ1-2; v_call: TRBV6-5; clone_size: .; cdr3_aa: ASILNREGDGYT
j_call: TRBJ2-3; v_call: TRBV10-1; clone_size: .; cdr3_aa: ASSESTSAVPSTDTQY
j_call: TRBJ1-2; v_call: TRBV7-2; clone_size: .; cdr3_aa: ASSWYRDSGAPDYGYT
j_call: TRBJ2-3; v_call: TRBV27; clone_size: .; cdr3_aa: ASSSKLARTDTQY
j_call: TRBJ1-6; v_call: TRBV7-6; clone_size: .; cdr3_aa: ASSLAAGGFESPLH
j_call: TRBJ2-5; v_call: TRBV9; clone_size: .; cdr3_aa: ASGRQGAPGETQY
j_call: TRBJ1-1; v_call: TRBV7-9; clone_size: .; cdr3_aa: ASSIGGNTEAF
j_call: TRBJ1-2; v_call: TRBV27; clone_size: few; cdr3_aa: ASSFGSQRGYGYT
j_call: TRBJ2-5; v_call: TRBV11-1; clone_size: .; cdr3_aa: ASSPGTGQETQY
j_call: TRBJ1-1; v_call: TRBV6-2/TRBV6-3; clone_size: .; cdr3_aa: ASSIGTVEAF
j_call: TRBJ2-7; v_call: TRBV3-1/TRBV3-2; clone_size: .; cdr3_aa: ASSQEGTGVYEQY
j_call: TRBJ1-1; v_call: TRBV3-1/TRBV3-2; clone_size: few; cdr3_aa: ASSLWGAEAF
j_call: TRBJ2-5; v_call: TRBV28; clone_size: .; cdr3_aa: ASRPDSQETQY
j_call: TRBJ2-2; v_call: TRBV12-5; clone_size: .; cdr3_aa: ASGLRDSGELF
j_call: TRBJ1-1; v_call: TRBV19; clone_size: .; cdr3_aa: ASSIGTGKAF
j_call: TRBJ2-5; v_call: TRBV4-1; clone_size: .; cdr3_aa: ASSRVQGSQETQY
j_call: TRBJ1-6; v_call: TRBV4-2; clone_size: .; cdr3_aa: ASSHPPAGPSSYNSPLH
j_call: TRBJ1-1; v_call: TRBV3-1/TRBV3-2; clone_size: .; cdr3_aa: ASSQATGEAF
j_call: TRBJ2-1; v_call: TRBV7-9; clone_size: .; cdr3_aa: ASSGLESYNEQF
j_call: TRBJ1-4; v_call: TRBV7-2; clone_size: .; cdr3_aa: ASSWALGGNEKLF
j_call: TRBJ1-2; v_call: TRBV30; clone_size: .; cdr3_aa: AWSVGGRNGYT
j_call: TRBJ2-2; v_call: TRBV10-2; clone_size: once; cdr3_aa: ASTGQGTGELF
j_call: TRBJ2-1; v_call: TRBV5-5; clone_size: .; cdr3_aa: ASSFPGQGAQNYNEQF
j_call: TRBJ2-1; v_call: TRBV7-2; clone_size: once; cdr3_aa: ASSRSGARNEQF
j_call: TRBJ1-2; v_call: TRBV9; clone_size: .; cdr3_aa: ASSVGTGEYGYT
j_call: TRBJ2-6; v_call: TRBV14; clone_size: .; cdr3_aa: ASSSGSGLSGANVLT
j_call: TRBJ2-3; v_call: TRBV29-1; clone_size: once; cdr3_aa: SVVGTSGGSTDTQY
j_call: TRBJ1-2; v_call: TRBV19; clone_size: .; cdr3_aa: ASSPRQGHYT
j_call: TRBJ1-6; v_call: TRBV6-6; clone_size: .; cdr3_aa: ASSGDTFNSPLH
j_call: TRBJ2-3; v_call: TRBV5-1; clone_size: .; cdr3_aa: ASSLETGADTQY
j_call: TRBJ1-2; v_call: TRBV7-2; clone_size: few; cdr3_aa: ASGAGINYGYT
j_call: TRBJ1-6; v_call: TRBV2; clone_size: .; cdr3_aa: ASSSDSNLH
j_call: TRBJ2-3; v_call: TRBV5-1; clone_size: .; cdr3_aa: ASSLVGGRTDTQY
j_call: TRBJ2-2; v_call: TRBV27; clone_size: .; cdr3_aa: ASSFMGAGYTGELF
j_call: TRBJ2-5; v_call: TRBV27; clone_size: .; cdr3_aa: ASSLSMRSETQY
j_call: TRBJ2-7; v_call: TRBV29-1; clone_size: .; cdr3_aa: SVELRAGRRTGDYEQY
j_call: TRBJ1-3; v_call: TRBV10-3; clone_size: .; cdr3_aa: AISNIDRGHGNTIY
j_call: TRBJ1-1; v_call: TRBV7-9; clone_size: few; cdr3_aa: ASSFSNTEAF